This T cell receptor beta chain was recorded in a study of blood T cell repertoires in COVID-19. Study-level information: The United States, Italy and Spain supplied acute and convalescent COVID-19 samples. PBMCs, B-cell-depleted T cells, or T cells provided the cDNA or gDNA that made up the material.

V was shortened by 5 bases and J by 2 bases, with 14 bases between the two germline ends. The CDR3 contains 15 residues. CDR1 is MNHEY and CDR2 is SMNVEV in the germline V gene (reference sequence). Methods used by the authors: How many nucleated cells were present was estimated from reference gene primer amplification. The method was immunoSEQ multiplex PCR; TCRdb's version includes in-frame clones alone and lacks a portion of them. V and J calls and clone size are those listed in that table; D and trimming were worked out from the DNA. The sample shows 40,000 to 50,000 clones, approximately 90% of them seen only once.

This receptor was identified in a human donor in a cohort sampled during active COVID-19. Sequencing was performed on peripheral blood. The rearrangement uses TRBV27 and TRBJ2-3; D remains unclear. DNA of the CDR3: TGTGCCAGCAGTCCCTATTCTAGGTACACAGATACGCAGTATTTT. Translating it yields CASSPYSRYTDTQYF.